A selection of T cell receptor beta chains follows, all from one sample in a study of shared clonotypes between healthy human individuals. Assay used: immunoSEQ multiplex PCR; TCRdb lists only in-frame clones, some missing. The sample contains 400,000 to 500,000 clones, about 82% of which appear only once. Sequenced input: PBMCs. Receptors were obtained from a woman between 40 and 50 years old in good health. Some clones in this sample may be carry-over from other donors' samples. The CDR3 runs from the conserved cysteine through the conserved F or W. The D gene is left open where the match is weak. Some rows have no size entry. The others give once, few or many, or a class for an expanded clone.

-	TRBV5-8	TRBJ2-5	TRBD1	CASSFGRGQALAETQYF	TGTGCCAGCAGCTTCGGCCGAGGACAGGCCCTAGCAGAGACCCAGTACTTC
-	TRBV9	TRBJ2-7	-	CASSVGLNYEQYF	TGTGCCAGCAGCGTTGGACTAAACTACGAGCAGTACTTC
-	TRBV7-9	TRBJ2-5	TRBD2	CASSYSGGEETQYF	TGTGCCAGCAGCTACTCGGGGGGTGAAGAGACCCAGTACTTC
-	TRBV29-1	TRBJ2-5	TRBD1	CSVARQGNQETQYF	TGCAGCGTCGCCCGACAGGGAAACCAAGAGACCCAGTACTTC
-	TRBV6-1	TRBJ1-4	TRBD1	CASRPGQGREKLFF	TGTGCCAGCAGACCCGGACAGGGTCGAGAAAAACTGTTTTTT
once	TRBV7-8	TRBJ1-2	-	CASSLAGGGRLYYGYTF	TGTGCCAGCAGCTTAGCAGGAGGAGGGCGGCTATACTATGGCTACACCTTC
-	TRBV7-2	TRBJ2-7	TRBD2	CASSPRGLSGGNEQYF	TGTGCCAGCAGCCCACGAGGTCTGAGCGGGGGAAACGAGCAGTACTTC
-	TRBV28	TRBJ2-2	TRBD2	CASSLGTRPGELFF	TGTGCCAGCAGTTTAGGGACTAGGCCCGGGGAGCTGTTTTTT
-	TRBV18	TRBJ2-7	-	CASSPTTGSYEQYF	TGTGCCAGCTCACCGACGACAGGTTCCTACGAGCAGTACTTC
few	TRBV30	TRBJ2-7	-	CAWSQVGHFSYEQYF	TGTGCCTGGAGTCAGGTGGGGCACTTTTCCTACGAGCAGTACTTC
-	TRBV11-2	TRBJ2-2	TRBD2	CASRLLTSGRAVVRELFF	TGTGCCAGCAGGCTACTCACTAGCGGGAGGGCCGTGGTTCGGGAGCTGTTTTTT
-	TRBV11-2	TRBJ2-1	TRBD2	CASSLGGSGRGDEQFF	TGTGCCAGCAGCTTAGGTGGTAGCGGGAGAGGCGATGAGCAGTTCTTC
-	TRBV30	TRBJ2-5	-	CAWSVRRVRETQYF	TGTGCCTGGAGTGTAAGGAGGGTACGTGAGACCCAGTACTTC
-	TRBV27	TRBJ1-3	-	CASRTFRSSGNTIYF	TGTGCCAGCAGGACTTTCCGGAGCTCTGGAAACACCATATATTTT
-	TRBV27	TRBJ1-2	-	CASSTNPYGVMGYTF	TGTGCCAGCAGTACAAACCCCTACGGGGTGATGGGCTACACCTTC
few	TRBV19	TRBJ1-5	-	CASSFVFQPQHF	TGTGCCAGTAGTTTTGTTTTTCAGCCCCAGCATTTT
few	TRBV19	TRBJ2-7	TRBD2	CASSIGTSGSYEQYF	TGTGCCAGTAGTATAGGGACTAGCGGGAGTTACGAGCAGTACTTC
-	TRBV5-1	TRBJ1-1	-	CASSLGRRVSSDTEAFF	TGCGCCAGCAGCTTGGGGCGACGGGTATCATCGGACACTGAAGCTTTCTTT
few	TRBV2	TRBJ1-5	-	CASSGGGGHQPQHF	TGTGCCAGCAGTGGGGGTGGAGGGCATCAGCCCCAGCATTTT
once	TRBV19	TRBJ1-2	-	CASSIEPQTRGYTF	TGTGCCAGTAGTATCGAACCTCAGACACGGGGCTACACCTTC
-	TRBV2	TRBJ1-4	-	CASSRGATNEKLFF	TGTGCCAGCAGTCGGGGGGCAACTAATGAAAAACTGTTTTTT
many	TRBV9	TRBJ2-7	-	CASSVAQTPGNEQYF	TGTGCCAGCAGCGTAGCTCAGACCCCCGGGAACGAGCAGTACTTC
-	TRBV18	TRBJ1-6	-	CATSPEEWPNSPLHF	TGTGCCACCTCCCCCGAGGAATGGCCAAATTCACCCCTCCACTTT
-	TRBV19	TRBJ1-1	TRBD1	CASSPTGGNTEAFF	TGTGCCAGTAGCCCTACAGGGGGTAACACTGAAGCTTTCTTT
-	TRBV19	TRBJ1-4	-	CASGYRTNEKLFF	TGTGCCAGTGGATACAGAACTAATGAAAAACTGTTTTTT
-	TRBV9	TRBJ2-3	-	CASRKDGGPGTDTQYF	TGTGCCAGCAGGAAAGATGGCGGGCCGGGCACAGATACGCAGTATTTT
-	TRBV27	TRBJ2-7	TRBD2	CASSWSGTSGYEQYF	TGTGCCAGCAGTTGGTCCGGGACTAGCGGGTACGAGCAGTACTTC
-	TRBV10-1	TRBJ2-7	-	CASSETVEGRGYEQYF	TGCGCCAGCAGTGAGACGGTGGAGGGAAGGGGCTACGAGCAGTACTTC
few	TRBV29-1	TRBJ1-1	TRBD1	CSASTGVGEAFF	TGCAGCGCCTCGACAGGGGTTGGTGAAGCTTTCTTT
-	TRBV30	TRBJ1-2	TRBD1	CAWRTGANYGYTF	TGTGCCTGGAGAACAGGGGCTAACTATGGCTACACCTTC
once	TRBV7-6	TRBJ1-3	-	CASSLGQFDTIYF	TGTGCCAGCAGCCTAGGACAGTTTGACACCATATATTTT
-	TRBV30	TRBJ1-6	-	CAWSGGSSPLHF	TGTGCCTGGAGCGGGGGGTCTTCACCCCTCCACTTT
-	TRBV4-1	TRBJ2-1	-	CASSQRDVYNEQFF	TGCGCCAGCAGCCAGAGGGACGTATACAATGAGCAGTTCTTC
-	TRBV27	TRBJ1-3	-	CASSLVGTSGNTIYF	TGTGCCAGCAGCCTGGTCGGGACCTCTGGAAACACCATATATTTT
-	TRBV2	TRBJ1-2	TRBD1	CASKGQGPNYGYTF	TGTGCCAGCAAAGGACAGGGCCCCAACTATGGCTACACCTTC
many	TRBV28	TRBJ1-1	-	CASTPPGGRNTEAFF	TGTGCCAGCACCCCCCCGGGGGGGAGGAACACTGAAGCTTTCTTT
-	TRBV18	TRBJ2-2	TRBD1	CASSPLGQAGTGELFF	TGTGCCAGCTCACCATTAGGACAGGCGGGCACCGGGGAGCTGTTTTTT
-	TRBV5-1	TRBJ1-1	TRBD1	CASSFNIPGQGRGDTEAFF	TGCGCCAGCAGCTTCAATATCCCTGGACAGGGGCGAGGTGACACTGAAGCTTTCTTT
-	TRBV27	TRBJ2-5	-	CASSPPGAARRTQYF	TGTGCCAGCAGCCCCCCTGGGGCTGCCAGGAGGACCCAGTACTTC
-	TRBV19	TRBJ2-1	-	CASKSGGPSYNEQFF	TGTGCCAGTAAGAGTGGCGGGCCTTCCTACAACGAGCAGTTCTTC
-	TRBV19	TRBJ2-2	-	CASSIRFPGELFF	TGTGCCAGTAGTATTCGGTTTCCCGGGGAGCTGTTTTTT
-	TRBV11-2	TRBJ2-1	-	CASSPTLREQFF	TGTGCCAGCAGCCCCACTTTGCGGGAGCAGTTCTTC
many	TRBV4-2	TRBJ1-4	-	CASSQDRTAEKLFF	TGTGCCAGCAGCCAAGATCGGACAGCCGAAAAACTGTTTTTT
-	TRBV15	TRBJ2-5	TRBD2	CATSRDPGGQETQYF	TGTGCCACCAGCAGAGATCCGGGGGGCCAAGAGACCCAGTACTTC
many	TRBV29-1	TRBJ1-1	-	CSVERVSTEAFF	TGCAGCGTTGAACGGGTCAGCACTGAAGCTTTCTTT
-	TRBV10-2	TRBJ1-5	TRBD1	CASRPGTANQPQHF	TGCGCCAGCAGACCCGGGACAGCGAATCAGCCCCAGCATTTT
once	TRBV28	TRBJ1-5	-	CASSLVSQPQHF	TGTGCCAGCAGTTTGGTAAGTCAGCCCCAGCATTTT
-	TRBV4-2	TRBJ1-5	-	CASSQSRSQPQHF	TGTGCCAGCAGCCAATCCAGGAGTCAGCCCCAGCATTTT
-	TRBV19	TRBJ2-7	-	CASSSGALQYF	TGTGCCAGTAGTTCGGGGGCGTTGCAGTACTTC
-	TRBV18	TRBJ2-1	-	CASSYRDPTYNEQFF	TGTGCCAGCTCGTACCGGGACCCTACCTACAATGAGCAGTTCTTC
-	TRBV27	TRBJ2-2	-	CASSSRVMRELFF	TGTGCCAGCAGTTCCCGAGTGATGCGGGAGCTGTTTTTT